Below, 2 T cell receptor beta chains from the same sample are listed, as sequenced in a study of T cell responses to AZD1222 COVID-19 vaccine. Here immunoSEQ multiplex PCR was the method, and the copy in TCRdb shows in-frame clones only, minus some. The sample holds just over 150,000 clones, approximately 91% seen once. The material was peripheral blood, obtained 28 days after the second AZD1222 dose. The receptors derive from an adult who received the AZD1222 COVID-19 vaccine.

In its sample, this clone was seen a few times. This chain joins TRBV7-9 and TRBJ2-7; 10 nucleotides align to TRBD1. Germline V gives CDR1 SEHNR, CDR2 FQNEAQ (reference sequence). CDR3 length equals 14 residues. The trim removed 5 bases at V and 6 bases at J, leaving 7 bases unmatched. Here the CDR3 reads CASSPPGQGPEQYF. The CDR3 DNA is TGTGCCAGCAGCCCACCGGGACAGGGGCCCGAGCAGTACTTC.

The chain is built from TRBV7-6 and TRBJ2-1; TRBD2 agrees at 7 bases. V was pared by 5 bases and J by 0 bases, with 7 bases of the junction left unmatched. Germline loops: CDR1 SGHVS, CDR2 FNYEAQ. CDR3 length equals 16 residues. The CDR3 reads CASSVGGFSSYNEQFF. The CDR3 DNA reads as TGTGCCAGCAGCGTCGGGGGGTTCAGCTCCTACAATGAGCAGTTCTTC. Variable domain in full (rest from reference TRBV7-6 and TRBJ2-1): GAGVSQSPRYKVTKRGQDVALRCDPISGHVSLYWYRQALGQGPEFLTYFNYEAQQDKSGLPNDRFSAERPEGSISTLTIQRTEQRDSAMYRCASSVGGFSSYNEQFFGPGTRLTVL.